Listed below are T cell receptor beta chains from one sample, sequenced in a study of blood T cell repertoires in COVID-19. Using immunoSEQ multiplex PCR, the repertoire was profiled, and TCRdb retains in-frame clones only, with some absent. Of 95,000 to 150,000 clones in the sample, nearly 90% were seen once. The sample taken for sequencing was peripheral blood. All receptors derive from a woman aged 55 to 70 with COVID-19, enrolled during active disease. CDR3s include the opening cysteine and the closing phenylalanine or tryptophan. The D gene is left open where the match is weak. Rows give clone size only sometimes, using once, few, many, or a class for an expanded clone.

-	-	TRBV6-6	TRBJ1-1	TGTGCCAGCAGTTACGCGGAGGCGAACACTGAAGCTTTCTTT	CASSYAEANTEAFF
-	TRBD1	TRBV5-1	TRBJ1-4	TGCGCCAGCAGCTTGTGGGCGGGACAGGGGAATGAAAAACTGTTTTTT	CASSLWAGQGNEKLFF
-	-	TRBV18	TRBJ2-6	TGTGCCAGCTCACCTCTACCATTCCCCCAGGGGACGGGGGGGGCCAACGTCCTGACTTTC	CASSPLPFPQGTGGANVLTF
-	TRBD1	TRBV7-2	TRBJ1-6	TGTGCCAGCAGGGAACAGGGGGCAGGCAATTCACCCCTCCACTTT	CASREQGAGNSPLHF
-	TRBD2	TRBV7-2	TRBJ2-3	TGTGCCAGCAGCCTAGCGGGGGGACGCACAGATACGCAGTATTTT	CASSLAGGRTDTQYF
-	TRBD1	TRBV12-5	TRBJ1-1	TGTGCTAGTGGTTTGGGGACAGGGCTGAACACTGAAGCTTTCTTT	CASGLGTGLNTEAFF
-	TRBD2	TRBV4-3	TRBJ2-7	TGCGCCAGCAGCCAAGAGGCCGGACTAGCTCTCTACGAGCAGTACTTC	CASSQEAGLALYEQYF
-	-	TRBV9	TRBJ2-2	TGTGCCAGCAGCCCTTCGAGGGAGGGGGATTCCGGGGAGCTGTTTTTT	CASSPSREGDSGELFF
once	TRBD1	TRBV4-3	TRBJ2-2	TGCGCCAGCAGCCCGTGGGCAGGACAGGGGGACACCGGGGAGCTGTTTTTT	CASSPWAGQGDTGELFF
-	-	TRBV10-3	TRBJ1-2	TGTGCCACTCTACGTGAGGGACTCAACTATGGCTACACCTTC	CATLREGLNYGYTF
-	TRBD2	TRBV5-4	TRBJ2-7	TGTGCCAGCAGCCCCCGAGGGAGCGGGGGGTCCTTCTACGAGCAGTACTTC	CASSPRGSGGSFYEQYF
once	-	TRBV14	TRBJ1-5	TGTGCCAGCAGTCAACAGGGCTTCAATCAGCCCCAGCATTTT	CASSQQGFNQPQHF